This TCR beta chain was identified during a study of blood T cell repertoires in COVID-19. Study at large: Samples taken during acute and convalescent COVID-19 were collected in the United States, Italy and Spain. Sources were T cells, B-cell-depleted T cells, or PBMCs; the material itself was cDNA or gDNA.

This CDR3 region has 15 residues. Germline loops: CDR1 SGHTA, CDR2 FQGNSA. With V trimmed by 1 base and J by 5 bases, 2 bases remained unmatched. Authors' methods: Reference gene primer amplification yielded estimated nucleated cell counts. Profiling relied on immunoSEQ multiplex PCR, and the TCRdb table lists in-frame clones only, not all of them. The V and J calls and the clone size are those of that table, but D and trimming were determined from the DNA. Of about 66,000 clones detected, roughly 91% appear once; the ten largest clones hold approximately 1.3%. Specimen: peripheral blood. The sequence derives from a man aged 55 to 69 with acute or convalescent COVID-19. The chain uses TRBV7-2 and TRBJ2-1; 10 bases fit TRBD2. The CDR3 loop reads CASSLVSGGDNEQFF. The DNA for the CDR3 is TGTGCCAGCAGCTTAGTGAGCGGGGGGGACAATGAGCAGTTCTTC.